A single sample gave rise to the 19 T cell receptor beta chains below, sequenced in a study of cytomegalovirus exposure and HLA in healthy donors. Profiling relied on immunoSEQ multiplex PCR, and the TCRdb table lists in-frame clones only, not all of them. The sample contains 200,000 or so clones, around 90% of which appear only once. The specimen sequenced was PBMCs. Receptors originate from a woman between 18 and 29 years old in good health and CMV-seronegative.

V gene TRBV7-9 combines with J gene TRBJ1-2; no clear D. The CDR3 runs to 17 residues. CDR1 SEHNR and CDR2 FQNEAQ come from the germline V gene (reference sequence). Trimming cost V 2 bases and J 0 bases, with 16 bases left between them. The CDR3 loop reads CASSLSERDAANYGYTF. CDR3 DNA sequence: TGTGCCAGCAGCTTATCTGAGCGCGACGCGGCTAACTATGGCTACACCTTC.

CDR3 region: CASRRTSVYEQYF. The CDR3 DNA is TGTGCCAGCAGGAGGACTAGCGTCTACGAGCAGTACTTC. The chain uses TRBV6-1 and TRBJ2-7; 9 bases match TRBD2. J lost 3 bases, V lost 6 bases, and 3 bases had no gene match. CDR1 and CDR2 (germline): MNHNS, SASEGT. This CDR3 has 13 residues.

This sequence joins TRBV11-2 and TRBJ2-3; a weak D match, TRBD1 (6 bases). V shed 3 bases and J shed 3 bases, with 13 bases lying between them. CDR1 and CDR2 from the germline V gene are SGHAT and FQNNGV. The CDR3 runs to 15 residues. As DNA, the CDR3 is TGTGCCAGCAGCTTGGCGAGGGGGAAAACAGATACGCAGTATTTT. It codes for CASSLARGKTDTQYF. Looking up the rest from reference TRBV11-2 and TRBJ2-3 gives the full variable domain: EAGVAQSPRYKIIEKRQSVAFWCNPISGHATLYWYQQILGQGPKLLIQFQNNGVVDDSQLPKDRFSAERLKGVDSTLKIQPAKLEDSAVYLCASSLARGKTDTQYFGPGTRLTVL.

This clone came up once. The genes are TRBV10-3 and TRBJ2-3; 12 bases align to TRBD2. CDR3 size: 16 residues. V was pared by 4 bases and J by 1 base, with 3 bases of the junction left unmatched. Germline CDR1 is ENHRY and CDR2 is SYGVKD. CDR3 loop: CAISGLAGEGTDTQYF. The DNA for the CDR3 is TGTGCCATCAGTGGACTAGCGGGAGAAGGCACAGATACGCAGTATTTT.

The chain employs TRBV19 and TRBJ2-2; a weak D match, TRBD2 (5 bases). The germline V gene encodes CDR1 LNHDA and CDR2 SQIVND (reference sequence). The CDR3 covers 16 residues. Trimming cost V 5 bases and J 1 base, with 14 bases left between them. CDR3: CASSHPPGGNTGELFF. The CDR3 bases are TGTGCCAGTAGTCATCCCCCTGGAGGGAACACCGGGGAGCTGTTTTTT.

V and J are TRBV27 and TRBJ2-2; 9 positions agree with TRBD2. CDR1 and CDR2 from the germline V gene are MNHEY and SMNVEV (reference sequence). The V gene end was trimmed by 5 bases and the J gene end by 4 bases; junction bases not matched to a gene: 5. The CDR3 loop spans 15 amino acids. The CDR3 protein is CASSISGSGTGELFF. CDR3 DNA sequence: TGTGCCAGCAGTATTAGCGGGAGTGGCACCGGGGAGCTGTTTTTT.

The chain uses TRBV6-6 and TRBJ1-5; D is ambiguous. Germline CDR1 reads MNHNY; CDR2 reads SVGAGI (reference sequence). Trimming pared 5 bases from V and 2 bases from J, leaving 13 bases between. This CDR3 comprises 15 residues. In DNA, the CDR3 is TGTGCCAGCAGTCAATCCCGGAGGGGCAATCAGCCCCAGCATTTT. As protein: CASSQSRRGNQPQHF.

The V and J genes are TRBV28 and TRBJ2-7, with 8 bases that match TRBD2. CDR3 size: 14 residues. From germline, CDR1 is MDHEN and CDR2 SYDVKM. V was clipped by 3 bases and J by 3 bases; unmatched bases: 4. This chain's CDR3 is CASSFPAGGYEQYF. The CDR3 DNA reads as TGTGCCAGCAGTTTCCCGGCGGGAGGCTACGAGCAGTACTTC.

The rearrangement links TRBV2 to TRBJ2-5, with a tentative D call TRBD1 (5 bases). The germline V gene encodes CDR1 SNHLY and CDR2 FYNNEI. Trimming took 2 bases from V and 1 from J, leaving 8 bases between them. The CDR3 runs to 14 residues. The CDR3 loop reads CASSELGAQETQYF. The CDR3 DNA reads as TGTGCCAGCAGTGAATTAGGGGCCCAAGAGACCCAGTACTTC. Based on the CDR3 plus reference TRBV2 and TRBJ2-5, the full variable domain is EPEVTQTPSHQVTQMGQEVILRCVPISNHLYFYWYRQILGQKVEFLVSFYNNEISEKSEIFDDQFSVERPDGSNFTLKIRSTKLEDSAMYFCASSELGAQETQYFGPGTRLLVL.

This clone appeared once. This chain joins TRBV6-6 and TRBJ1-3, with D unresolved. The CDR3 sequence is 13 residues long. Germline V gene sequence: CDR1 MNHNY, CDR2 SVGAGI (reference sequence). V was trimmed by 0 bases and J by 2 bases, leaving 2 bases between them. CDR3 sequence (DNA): TGTGCCAGCAGTTACTCCACTGGAAACACCATATATTTT. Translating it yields CASSYSTGNTIYF.

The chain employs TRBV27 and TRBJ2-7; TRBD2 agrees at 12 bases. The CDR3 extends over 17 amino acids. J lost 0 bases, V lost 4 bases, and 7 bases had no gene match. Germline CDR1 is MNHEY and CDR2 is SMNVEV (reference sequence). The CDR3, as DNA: TGTGCCAGCAGTTCCCTGCAACTAGCGGGAGGCTCCTACGAGCAGTACTTC. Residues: CASSSLQLAGGSYEQYF.

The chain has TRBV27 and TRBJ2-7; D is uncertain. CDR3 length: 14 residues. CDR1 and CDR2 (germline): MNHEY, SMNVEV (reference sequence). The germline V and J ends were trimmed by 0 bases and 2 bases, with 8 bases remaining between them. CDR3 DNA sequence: TGTGCCAGCAGTTTATCGGCAAATACCTACGAGCAGTACTTC. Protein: CASSLSANTYEQYF.

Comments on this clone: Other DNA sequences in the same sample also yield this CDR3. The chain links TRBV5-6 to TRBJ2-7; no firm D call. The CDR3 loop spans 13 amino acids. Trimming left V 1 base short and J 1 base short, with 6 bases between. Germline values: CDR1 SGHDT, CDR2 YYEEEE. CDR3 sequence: CASSLYSSYEQYF. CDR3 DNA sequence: TGTGCCAGCAGCTTGTACTCTTCCTACGAGCAGTACTTC.

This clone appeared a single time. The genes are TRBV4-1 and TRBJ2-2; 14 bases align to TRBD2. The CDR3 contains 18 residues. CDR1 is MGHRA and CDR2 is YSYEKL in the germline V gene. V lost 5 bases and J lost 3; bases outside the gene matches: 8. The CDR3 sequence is CASSVGLAGGWDTGELFF. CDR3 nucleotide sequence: TGCGCCAGCAGCGTAGGACTAGCGGGAGGTTGGGACACCGGGGAGCTGTTTTTT.

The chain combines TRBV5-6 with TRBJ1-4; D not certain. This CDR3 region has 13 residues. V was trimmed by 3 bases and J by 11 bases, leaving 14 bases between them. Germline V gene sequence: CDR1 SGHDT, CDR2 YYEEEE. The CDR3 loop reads CASSSLEGVKLFF. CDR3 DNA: TGTGCCAGCAGCTCCCTCGAGGGAGTTAAACTGTTTTTT.

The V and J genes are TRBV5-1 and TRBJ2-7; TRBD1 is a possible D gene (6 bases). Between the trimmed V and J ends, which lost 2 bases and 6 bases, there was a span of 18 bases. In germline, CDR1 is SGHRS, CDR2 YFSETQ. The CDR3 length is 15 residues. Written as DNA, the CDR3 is TGCGCCAGCAGCTTTGCCACAGGGAGTCCGGGCGAGCAGTACTTC. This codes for CASSFATGSPGEQYF. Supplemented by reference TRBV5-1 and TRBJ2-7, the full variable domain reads KAGVTQTPRYLIKTRGQQVTLSCSPISGHRSVSWYQQTPGQGLQFLFEYFSETQRNKGNFPGRFSGRQFSNSRSEMNVSTLELGDSALYLCASSFATGSPGEQYFGPGTRLTVT.

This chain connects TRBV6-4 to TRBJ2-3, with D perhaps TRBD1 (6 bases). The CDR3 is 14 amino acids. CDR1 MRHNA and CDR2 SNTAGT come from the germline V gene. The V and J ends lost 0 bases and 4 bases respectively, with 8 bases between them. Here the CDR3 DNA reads TGTGCCAGCAGTGACTCGACAGGCCCAGATACGCAGTATTTT. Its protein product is CASSDSTGPDTQYF.

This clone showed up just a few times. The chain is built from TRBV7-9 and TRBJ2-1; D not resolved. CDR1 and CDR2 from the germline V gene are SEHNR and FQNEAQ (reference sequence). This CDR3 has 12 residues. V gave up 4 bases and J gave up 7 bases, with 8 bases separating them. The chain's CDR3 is CASSSHFNEQFF. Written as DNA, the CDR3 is TGTGCCAGCAGCTCTCACTTTAATGAGCAGTTCTTC.

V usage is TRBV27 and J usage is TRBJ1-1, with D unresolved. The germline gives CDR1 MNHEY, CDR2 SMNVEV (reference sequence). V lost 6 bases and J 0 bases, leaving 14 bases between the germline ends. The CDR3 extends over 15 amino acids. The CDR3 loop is CASSLGGSMNTEAFF. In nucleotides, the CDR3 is TGTGCCAGCAGCCTAGGAGGGTCCATGAACACTGAAGCTTTCTTT.